This TCR beta chain appears in the sequencing data of a study of monozygotic twins with inflammatory bowel disease. Using the 5' RACE reads, TCRdb records one entry per CDR3 protein without DNA. Reported are 200,000 to 250,000 distinct CDR3 sequences; the ten largest clones contain roughly 7.7%. Germline V CDR1 and CDR2: SQVTM, ANQGSEA. The CDR3 runs to 13 residues. The J gene is TRBJ2-4, the V gene TRBV29-1; TCRdb's D gene call, TRBD2, goes unchecked for lack of DNA. The sample comprised blood. The sequence derives from a human donor with ulcerative colitis or Crohn's disease, or a healthy co-twin of an affected twin (not recorded which). Here the CDR3 reads CSVGGGTQNIQYF.